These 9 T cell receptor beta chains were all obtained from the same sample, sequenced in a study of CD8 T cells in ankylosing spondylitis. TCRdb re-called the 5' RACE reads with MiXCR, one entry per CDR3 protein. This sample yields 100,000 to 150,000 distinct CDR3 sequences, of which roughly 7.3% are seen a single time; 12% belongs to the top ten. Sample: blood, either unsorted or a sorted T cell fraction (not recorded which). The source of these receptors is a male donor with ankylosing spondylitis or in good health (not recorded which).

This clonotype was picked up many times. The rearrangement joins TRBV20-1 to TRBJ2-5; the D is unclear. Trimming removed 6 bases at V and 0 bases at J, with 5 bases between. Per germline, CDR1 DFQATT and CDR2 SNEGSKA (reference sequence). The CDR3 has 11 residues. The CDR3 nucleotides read TGCAGTGCGTGGTACCAAGAGACCCAGTACTTC. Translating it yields CSAWYQETQYF.

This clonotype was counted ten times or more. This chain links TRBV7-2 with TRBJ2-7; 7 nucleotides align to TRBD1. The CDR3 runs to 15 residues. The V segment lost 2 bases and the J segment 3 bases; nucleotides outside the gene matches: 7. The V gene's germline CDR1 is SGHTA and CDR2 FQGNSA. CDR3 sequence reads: CASSLKDRAGYEQYF. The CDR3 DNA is TGTGCCAGCAGCTTAAAAGACAGGGCCGGCTACGAGCAGTACTTC.

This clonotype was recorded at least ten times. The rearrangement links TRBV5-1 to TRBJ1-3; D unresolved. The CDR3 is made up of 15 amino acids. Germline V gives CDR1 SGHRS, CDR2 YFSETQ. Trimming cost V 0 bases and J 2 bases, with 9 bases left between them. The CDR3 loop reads CASSLVGEAGNTIYF. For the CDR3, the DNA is TGCGCCAGCAGCTTGGTTGGGGAAGCTGGAAACACCATATATTTT.

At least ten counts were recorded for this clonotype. In DNA form, the CDR3 reads TGCAGCGTTGGGGCCCGACAGGCGACAGATACGCAGTATTTT. Its translation is CSVGARQATDTQYF. V usage is TRBV29-1 and J usage is TRBJ2-3; tentative D call: TRBD1 (6 bases). The germline gives CDR1 SQVTM, CDR2 ANQGSEA. The CDR3 runs 14 residues. V lost 4 bases, J lost 3 bases, and 14 bases lay in between.

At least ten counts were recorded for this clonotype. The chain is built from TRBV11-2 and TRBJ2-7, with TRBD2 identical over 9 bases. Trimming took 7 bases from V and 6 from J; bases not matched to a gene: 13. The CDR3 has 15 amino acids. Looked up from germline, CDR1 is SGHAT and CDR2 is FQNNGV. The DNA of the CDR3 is TGTGCCAGCATCATACCGGGGGGACTAGCTTCCGAGCAGTACTTC. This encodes CASIIPGGLASEQYF.

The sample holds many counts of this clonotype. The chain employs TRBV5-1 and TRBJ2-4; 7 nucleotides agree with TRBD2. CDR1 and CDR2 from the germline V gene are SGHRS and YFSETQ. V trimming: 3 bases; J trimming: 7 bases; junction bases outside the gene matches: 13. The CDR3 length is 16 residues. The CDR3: CASSWPGGRAVNIQYF. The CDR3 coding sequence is TGCGCCAGCAGCTGGCCCGGAGGGAGGGCCGTGAACATTCAGTACTTC.

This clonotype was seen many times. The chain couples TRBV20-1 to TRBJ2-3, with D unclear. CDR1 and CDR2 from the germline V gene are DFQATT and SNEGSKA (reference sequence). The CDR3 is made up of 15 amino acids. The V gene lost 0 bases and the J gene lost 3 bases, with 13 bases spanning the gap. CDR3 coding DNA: TGCAGTGCTAGAGACCCCCTTCGAGGTACAGATACGCAGTATTTT. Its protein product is CSARDPLRGTDTQYF.

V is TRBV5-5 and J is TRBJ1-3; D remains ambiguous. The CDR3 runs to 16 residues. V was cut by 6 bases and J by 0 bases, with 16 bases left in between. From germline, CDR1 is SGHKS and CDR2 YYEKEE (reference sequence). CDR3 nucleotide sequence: TGTGCCAGCAACGCCAACACCCCGAGCTCTGGAAACACCATATATTTT. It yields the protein CASNANTPSSGNTIYF.

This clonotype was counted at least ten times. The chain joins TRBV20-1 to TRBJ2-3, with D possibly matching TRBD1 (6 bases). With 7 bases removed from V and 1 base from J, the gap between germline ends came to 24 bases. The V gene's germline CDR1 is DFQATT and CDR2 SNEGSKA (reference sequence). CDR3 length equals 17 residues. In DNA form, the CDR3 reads TGCAGTGGGGGGCGAGTCAGCGGACTGGCAGGCACAGATACGCAGTATTTT. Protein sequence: CSGGRVSGLAGTDTQYF.